One sample yielded the 17 T cell receptor beta chains listed below, sequenced in a study of PD-1 blockade in classical Hodgkin lymphoma. The assay was immunoSEQ multiplex PCR, and TCRdb's table has in-frame clones only and misses some. The sample holds 9,500 to 14,000 clones; roughly 81% are singletons and the top ten take approximately 39%. This sample's time point: cycle 4 day 1 (C4D1), after more than five weeks of nivolumab. Following autologous stem cell transplantation, relapse occurred in every patient, and exposure to brentuximab vedotin varied. Negative selection with magnets was how CD8+ T cells were isolated from the thawed PBMCs. This specimen was CD8+ T cells from blood, taken before the fourth cycle of nivolumab. Every receptor here comes from a human donor with classical Hodgkin lymphoma. The donor label of this sample is uncertain.

The CDR3 loop is CASSQEGQGNEKLFF. For the CDR3, the DNA is TGCGCCAGCAGCCAGGAAGGGCAGGGTAATGAAAAACTGTTTTTT. The chain carries TRBV4-1 and TRBJ1-4, with D possibly matching TRBD1 (5 bases). Trimming left V 3 bases short and J 4 bases short, with 12 bases between. The germline gives CDR1 MGHRA, CDR2 YSYEKL. This CDR3 is 15 amino acids long.

The chain employs TRBV7-2 and TRBJ2-7; possibly TRBD1 for D (5 bases). The V end lost 3 bases, the J end lost 0 bases, and 12 bases lay between the germline ends. The CDR3 sequence is 15 residues long. Germline V gives CDR1 SGHTA, CDR2 FQGNSA. CDR3 loop: CASSFWQGPSYEQYF. In DNA form, the CDR3 reads TGTGCCAGCAGCTTCTGGCAGGGTCCCTCCTACGAGCAGTACTTC.

The rearrangement uses TRBV10-3 and TRBJ2-5; TRBD1 matches at 7 bases. Matching the DNA end better, TRBJ2-7 makes the J call doubtful. In germline, CDR1 is ENHRY, CDR2 SYGVKD. The CDR3 runs 14 residues. DNA of the CDR3: TGTGCCATCAGATTACAGGGGCCCACCTACGAGCAGTACTTC. This gives the protein CAIRLQGPTYEQYF.

There are a few counts of this clone. The rearrangement links TRBV11-2 to TRBJ2-1; 11 nucleotides agree with TRBD2. The CDR3 consists of 15 residues. Per germline, CDR1 SGHAT and CDR2 FQNNGV. The trim removed 2 bases at V and 10 bases at J, leaving 7 bases unmatched. The CDR3 protein is CASSLSTSGTTEQFF. CDR3 in DNA: TGTGCCAGCAGCTTATCGACTAGCGGGACTACCGAGCAGTTCTTC.

The J gene is TRBJ1-4, the V gene TRBV11-2; D is undetermined. The CDR3 loop spans 15 amino acids. V shed 5 bases and J shed 2 bases, with 12 bases lying between them. Germline loops: CDR1 SGHAT, CDR2 FQNNGV. The CDR3 reads CASSQEGLTNEKLFF. The DNA of the CDR3 is TGTGCCAGCAGCCAAGAGGGATTGACTAATGAAAAACTGTTTTTT.

A single count supports this clone. The chain has TRBV21-1 and TRBJ2-6; TRBD1 reflects the table's D call only, with no check against the DNA. TRBV21-1 is described as a pseudogene. The CDR3 sequence is 15 residues long. CDR3 DNA sequence: TGTGCCAGCAGCAAAGAAGTCTGGCAGGTTGATGACCTGACTTTC. This encodes CASSKEVWQVDDLTF.

The chain recombines TRBV9 with TRBJ1-1, with TRBD1 matching over 7 bases. Germline CDR1 and CDR2: SGDLS and YYNGEE. CDR3 length equals 16 residues. Trimming removed 0 bases from V and 0 bases from J; junction bases left unmatched: 5. The CDR3 loop is CASSVATGLLNTEAFF. CDR3 DNA: TGTGCCAGCAGCGTAGCGACAGGGCTGCTGAACACTGAAGCTTTCTTT.

The chain couples TRBV29-1 to TRBJ2-5, with TRBD1 matching over 7 bases. The J call is in doubt because the DNA end fits TRBJ2-7 better. The CDR3 runs to 13 residues. Germline V gene lookup returns CDR1 SQVTM and CDR2 ANQGSEA. Here the CDR3 reads CSVDTGATYEQYF. The CDR3, as DNA: TGCAGCGTCGACACAGGGGCGACCTACGAGCAGTACTTC.

The V gene is TRBV13, the J gene TRBJ2-3, with D tentatively TRBD2 (6 bases). V shed 7 bases and J shed 2 bases, with 22 bases lying between them. This CDR3 region has 17 residues. Germline assignment: CDR1 PRHDT and CDR2 FYEKMQ (reference sequence). The CDR3 protein is CASTSWGVLPNTDTQYF. The CDR3 region has the DNA TGTGCCAGCACCTCCTGGGGGGTTCTACCCAACACAGATACGCAGTATTTT. Full variable domain (outside the CDR3, taken from reference TRBV13 and TRBJ2-3): AAGVIQSPRHLIKEKRETATLKCYPIPRHDTVYWYQQGPGQDPQFLISFYEKMQSDKGSIPDRFSAQQFSDYHSELNMSSLELGDSALYFCASTSWGVLPNTDTQYFGPGTRLTVL.

The CDR3 region is CAGRLEPSYNEQFF. The CDR3 nucleotides are TGTGCCGGAAGATTAGAACCTTCCTACAATGAGCAGTTCTTC. The chain joins TRBV30 to TRBJ2-1, with D uncertain. The V end was cut by 8 bases, the J end by 1 base, with 15 bases between. Looked up from germline, CDR1 is GTSNPN and CDR2 is SVGIG (reference sequence). The CDR3 runs to 14 residues.

The V call is TRBV14, the J call TRBJ2-3; 9 positions agree with TRBD2. CDR1 SGHDN and CDR2 FVKESK come from the germline V gene. V trimming: 0 bases; J trimming: 2 bases; junction bases outside the gene matches: 6. The CDR3 is 17 amino acids. The CDR3 here is CASSQDLAGGPTDTQYF. The CDR3 DNA reads TGTGCCAGCAGCCAAGATCTTGCGGGAGGGCCCACAGATACGCAGTATTTT. Combining the CDR3 with reference TRBV14 and TRBJ2-3 gives the whole variable domain EAGVTQFPSHSVIEKGQTVTLRCDPISGHDNLYWYRRVMGKEIKFLLHFVKESKQDESGMPNNRFLAERTGGTYSTLKVQPAELEDSGVYFCASSQDLAGGPTDTQYFGPGTRLTVL.

The chain couples TRBV6-5 to TRBJ2-1, with D maybe TRBD1 (5 bases). Germline CDR1 and CDR2: MNHEY and SVGAGI. The CDR3 spans 13 residues. V was cut by 4 bases and J by 5 bases, with 9 bases left in between. The CDR3 protein is CASSLGADNEQFF. In DNA, the CDR3 is TGTGCCAGCAGTTTAGGGGCAGACAATGAGCAGTTCTTC.

The genes are TRBV27 and TRBJ1-1; no clear D gene. V was clipped by 0 bases and J by 1 base, with 3 bases between them. Germline V CDR1 and CDR2: MNHEY, SMNVEV (reference sequence). This CDR3 has 13 amino acids. The CDR3 DNA reads TGTGCCAGCAGTTTATCGGAGAACACTGAAGCTTTCTTT. This translates into CASSLSENTEAFF.

The gene calls are TRBV2 and TRBJ2-3; maybe TRBD2 (6 bases). The germline CDR1 and CDR2 sequences are SNHLY and FYNNEI. Trimming stripped 7 bases from V and 4 bases from J, with 12 bases between. This CDR3 is 13 amino acids long. CDR3 region: CASIGLASDTQYF. Written as DNA, the CDR3 is TGTGCCAGCATAGGGCTAGCGTCAGATACGCAGTATTTT.

The chain has TRBV10-3 and TRBJ1-1; D might be TRBD1 (6 bases). V was trimmed by 2 bases and J by 7 bases, leaving 8 bases between them. CDR3 length: 12 amino acids. Germline V gene lookup returns CDR1 ENHRY and CDR2 SYGVKD. The CDR3 sequence: CAISEGDIEAFF. The CDR3 DNA sequence: TGTGCCATCAGTGAGGGGGACATTGAAGCTTTCTTT.

As for this clone: The same CDR3 arises from other DNA sequences in this sample as well. This sequence joins TRBV10-1 and TRBJ2-7, with D unclear. Germline V CDR1 and CDR2: WNHNN, SYGVQD (reference sequence). Between the trimmed V and J ends, which lost 3 bases and 1 base, there was a span of 7 bases. The CDR3 covers 13 residues. CDR3 nucleotide sequence: TGCGCCAGCAGTGAAGGCTCTTCCTACGAGCAGTACTTC. Translated, it gives CASSEGSSYEQYF.

The rearrangement links TRBV6-4 to TRBJ2-1; 8 bases match TRBD2. The J segment lost 3 bases and the V segment lost 2 bases, leaving 3 bases of the junction unmatched. Per germline, CDR1 MRHNA and CDR2 SNTAGT. The CDR3 has 15 residues. CDR3 loop: CASSDGLAGYNEQFF. In nucleotides, the CDR3 is TGTGCCAGCAGTGACGGACTAGCCGGCTACAATGAGCAGTTCTTC.